Given below is one TCR beta chain in context. Germline V CDR1 and CDR2: MNHEY, SMNVEV (reference sequence). Between the trimmed V and J ends, which lost 3 bases and 6 bases, there was a span of 12 bases. The CDR3 extends over 14 amino acids. Participants, roughly 18 to 100 years old, spanned under 25 US areas. Categorization into cohorts depended on clinical history that participants reported. Cohort 3 recovery required two negative PCRs, clearance, or symptom resolution. Original handling: The authors estimated nucleated cell counts from reference gene primer amplification. Libraries were prepared by immunoSEQ multiplex PCR; TCRdb keeps only in-frame clonotypes and omits some of them. D and trimming were read from the DNA, whereas the V and J calls and clone size are those reported in that table. The sample contains hundreds of thousands of clones, 82% of which appear only once. The data originate from a study of blood T cell repertoires in COVID-19.

The sample was PBMCs or T cells enriched from blood (not recorded which). This sequence originates from a woman aged 55-70 years who had recovered from COVID-19. The chain employs TRBV27 and TRBJ1-5; no clear D gene. CDR3 residues: CASSFGVTGQPQHF. The CDR3 coding sequence is TGTGCCAGCAGTTTCGGGGTAACTGGTCAGCCCCAGCATTTT.